A selection of T cell receptor beta chains follows, all from one sample in a study of PD-L1 blockade in urothelial cancer. Assay: immunoSEQ multiplex PCR; the TCRdb copy retains only in-frame clones and omits some. The profile shows some 120,000 clones, 75% to 90% of them singletons. The specimen was PBMCs, collected around atezolizumab (anti-PD-L1) treatment. Receptors originate from a man aged 60-69 years with urothelial cancer. The CDR3 runs from the conserved cysteine through the conserved F or W. D genes are given only for firm matches. A row's size may be missing; if present it is once, few, many or a size class.

D,J,V,size,length,CDR3,DNA
.,TRBJ2-7,TRBV7-9,.,14,CASSLAGFSYEQYF,TGTGCCAGCAGCCTCGCCGGGTTCTCCTACGAGCAGTACTTC
.,TRBJ2-2,TRBV14,.,15,CASSRQTDSTGELFF,TGTGCCAGCAGCCGCCAGACAGATTCCACCGGGGAGCTGTTTTTT
TRBD1,TRBJ1-2,TRBV9,.,13,CASSEYRGGGYTF,TGTGCCAGCAGCGAATACAGGGGAGGCGGCTACACCTTC
.,TRBJ1-2,TRBV11-2,.,13,CASSLEGSGGYTF,TGTGCCAGCAGCTTAGAGGGTTCGGGTGGCTACACCTTC
TRBD1,TRBJ2-3,TRBV5-1,.,16,CASSRGTGSGTDTQYF,TGCGCCAGCAGCCGAGGGACAGGGTCGGGCACAGATACGCAGTATTTT
TRBD1,TRBJ1-1,TRBV19,.,17,CASSVRDRGGMNTEAFF,TGTGCCAGTAGTGTCCGGGACAGGGGCGGAATGAACACTGAAGCTTTCTTT
.,TRBJ1-2,TRBV5-1,.,13,CASSLESRDGYTF,TGCGCCAGCAGCTTGGAATCGAGGGATGGCTACACCTTC
.,TRBJ1-2,TRBV11-2,.,12,CASSHVRSGYTF,TGTGCCAGCAGCCACGTACGCAGTGGCTACACCTTC
.,TRBJ2-7,TRBV19,.,13,CASGYYPPYEQYF,TGTGCCAGCGGTTACTACCCACCCTACGAGCAGTACTTC
TRBD2,TRBJ2-1,TRBV29-1,.,14,CSVIPASGPNEQFF,TGCAGCGTCATTCCCGCTAGCGGGCCGAATGAGCAGTTCTTC
.,TRBJ2-2,TRBV4-1,once,16,CASSQEAGINTGELFF,TGCGCCAGCAGCCAAGAGGCGGGAATTAACACCGGGGAGCTGTTTTTT
.,TRBJ1-4,TRBV6-1,.,14,CASSESGLTGGEFF,TGTGCCAGCAGTGAATCGGGGTTGACGGGGGGGGAGTTTTTT
TRBD1,TRBJ2-1,TRBV6-6,.,14,CASSPDRGYNEQFF,TGTGCCAGCAGTCCTGACAGGGGTTACAATGAGCAGTTCTTC
TRBD2,TRBJ2-5,TRBV7-8,.,16,CASSLGVASGGSTQYF,TGTGCCAGCAGCTTAGGAGTCGCTAGCGGGGGTTCGACCCAGTACTTC